This record concerns one T cell receptor beta chain sequence. These data originate in a study of blood T cell repertoires in COVID-19. Overall study: Sources were T cells, B-cell-depleted T cells, or PBMCs; the material itself was cDNA or gDNA.

Profiling relied on immunoSEQ multiplex PCR, and the TCRdb table lists in-frame clones only, not all of them. The sample holds around 150,000 clones, around 92% seen once. Trimming left V 4 bases short and J 4 bases short, with 6 bases between. There are 11 residues in the CDR3. The germline CDR1 and CDR2 sequences are SGHDT and YYEEEE. Sequencing was done on a sample of peripheral blood. This sequence joins TRBV5-6 and TRBJ2-7; D gene unclear. The clonotype originates from a man in his sixties with acute or convalescent COVID-19. The CDR3 spells CASSALYEQYF. In DNA form, the CDR3 reads TGTGCCAGCAGCGCTCTATACGAGCAGTACTTC.